This TCR beta chain was documented in a study of regulatory T cells in long-lasting Graves disease. Specified time point: newly diagnosed GD, antithyroid drugs for less than 3 months. PBMC-extracted RNA yielded the TCR library. Arm-PCR with iRepertoire HTBI primers amplified the CDR3 regions for these TCR beta libraries. TCRdb recomputed calls from the multiplex PCR reads with MiXCR, one row per CDR3 protein. The sample holds hundreds of thousands of distinct CDR3 sequences, about 16% seen once. CDR3 length: 15 residues. Trimming left V 8 bases short and J 6 bases short, with 20 bases between. The V gene's germline CDR1 is MDHEN and CDR2 SYDVKM. This clonotype turned up a few times. These data also featured in a second study, about T cells in Graves' hyperthyroidism and ophthalmopathy. That paper states: Diagnostic decisions used clinical symptoms, serum thyroxine and TRAb, thyroid ultrasound and orbital computed tomography. The HTBI primer set drove a first-round RT-PCR of the TCR CDR3. Using 13 V-J features, a model discriminated ophthalmopathy from stable hyperthyroidism.

The sequence derives from a woman aged 25 to 39 with Graves disease. The chain joins TRBV28 to TRBJ1-5; D perhaps matches TRBD1 (6 bases). The input for sequencing was peripheral blood mononuclear cells (PBMCs), taken at new diagnosis, from a patient treated with antithyroid drugs. The CDR3 is CASLPRGAVGQPQHF. In DNA, the CDR3 is TGTGCCAGCCTTCCGAGGGGGGCGGTGGGTCAGCCCCAGCATTTT.